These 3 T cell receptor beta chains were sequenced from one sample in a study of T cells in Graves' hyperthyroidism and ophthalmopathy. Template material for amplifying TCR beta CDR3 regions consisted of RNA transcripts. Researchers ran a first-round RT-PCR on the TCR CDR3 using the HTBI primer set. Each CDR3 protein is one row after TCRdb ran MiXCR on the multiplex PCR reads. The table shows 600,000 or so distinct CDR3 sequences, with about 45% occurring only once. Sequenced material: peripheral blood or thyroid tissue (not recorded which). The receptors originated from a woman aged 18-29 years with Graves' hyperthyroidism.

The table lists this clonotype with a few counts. The CDR3 protein is CASSLDRVGHEQYF. As DNA, the CDR3 is TGTGCCAGCAGCTTAGACAGGGTCGGCCACGAGCAGTACTTC. The V and J genes are TRBV7-2 and TRBJ2-7, with D perhaps TRBD1 (6 bases). V gave up 1 base and J gave up 5 bases, with 12 bases separating them. The CDR3 consists of 14 residues. In germline, CDR1 is SGHTA, CDR2 FQGNSA. The complete variable domain, with remaining parts taken from reference TRBV7-2 and TRBJ2-7, reads GAGVSQSPSNKVTEKGKDVELRCDPISGHTALYWYRQSLGQGLEFLIYFQGNSAPDKSGLPSDRFSAERTGGSVSTLTIQRTQQEDSAVYLCASSLDRVGHEQYFGPGTRLTVT.

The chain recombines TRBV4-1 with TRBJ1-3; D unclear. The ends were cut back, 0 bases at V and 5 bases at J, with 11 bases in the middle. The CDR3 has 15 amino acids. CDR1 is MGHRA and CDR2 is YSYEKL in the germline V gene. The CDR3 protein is CASSQERQARNTIYF. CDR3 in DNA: TGCGCCAGCAGCCAAGAACGGCAGGCTAGAAACACCATATATTTT.

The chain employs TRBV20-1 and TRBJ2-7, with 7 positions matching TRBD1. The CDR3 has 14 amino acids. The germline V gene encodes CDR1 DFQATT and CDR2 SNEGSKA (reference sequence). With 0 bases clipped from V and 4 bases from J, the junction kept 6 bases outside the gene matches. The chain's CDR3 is CSARDVGQPYEQYF. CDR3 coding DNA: TGCAGTGCTAGAGATGTGGGACAGCCTTACGAGCAGTACTTC.